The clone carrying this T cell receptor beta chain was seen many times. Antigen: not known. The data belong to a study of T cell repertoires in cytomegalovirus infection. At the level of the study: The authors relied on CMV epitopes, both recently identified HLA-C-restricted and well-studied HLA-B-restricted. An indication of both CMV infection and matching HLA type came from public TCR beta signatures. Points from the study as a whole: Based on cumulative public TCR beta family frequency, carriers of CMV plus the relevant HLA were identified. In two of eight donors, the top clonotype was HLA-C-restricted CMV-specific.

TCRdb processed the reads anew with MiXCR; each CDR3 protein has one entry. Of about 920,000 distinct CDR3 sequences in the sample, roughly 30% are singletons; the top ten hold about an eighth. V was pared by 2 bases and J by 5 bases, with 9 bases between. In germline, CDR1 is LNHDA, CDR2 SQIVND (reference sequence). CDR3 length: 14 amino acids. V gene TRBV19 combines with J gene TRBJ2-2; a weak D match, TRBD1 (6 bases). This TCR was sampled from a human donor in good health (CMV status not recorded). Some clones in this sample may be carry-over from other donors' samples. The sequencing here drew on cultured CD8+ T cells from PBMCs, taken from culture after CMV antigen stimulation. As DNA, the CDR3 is TGTGCCAGTAGTATAAGAGGACAGACCGGGGAGCTGTTTTTT. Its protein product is CASSIRGQTGELFF.